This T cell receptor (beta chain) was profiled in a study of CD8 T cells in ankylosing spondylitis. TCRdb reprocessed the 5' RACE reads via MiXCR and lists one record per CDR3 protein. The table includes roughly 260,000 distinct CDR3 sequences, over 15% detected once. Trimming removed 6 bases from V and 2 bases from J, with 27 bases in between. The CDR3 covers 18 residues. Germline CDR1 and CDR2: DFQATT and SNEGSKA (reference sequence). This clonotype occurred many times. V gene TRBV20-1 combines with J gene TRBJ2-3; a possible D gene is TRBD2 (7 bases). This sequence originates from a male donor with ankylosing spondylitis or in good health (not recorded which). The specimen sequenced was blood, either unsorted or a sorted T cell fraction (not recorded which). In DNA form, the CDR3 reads TGCAGTGCCCGAAACCCCGGGGGGCTAGCGGCCCTCACAGATACGCAGTATTTT. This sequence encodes CSARNPGGLAALTDTQYF.